Below, 2 T cell receptor beta chains from the same sample are listed, as sequenced in a study of OX40 agonist ivuxolimab in advanced cancers. Method: immunoSEQ multiplex PCR; TCRdb's copy keeps in-frame clones and lacks some. The table shows about 93,000 clones, with roughly 94% occurring only once. Sequencing used CD4+ or CD8+ T cells sorted from blood, obtained in a trial of the OX40 agonist ivuxolimab. These receptors originate from an adult with an advanced solid tumor such as melanoma, head and neck, liver or kidney cancer.

The chain uses TRBV28 and TRBJ2-7; no clear D. Trimming took off 1 base at V and 1 base at J, with 8 bases between the two ends. The length of the CDR3 is 14 residues. CDR1 is MDHEN and CDR2 is SYDVKM in the germline V gene. This CDR3 is CASSLSDGSYEQYF. CDR3 sequence (DNA): TGTGCCAGCAGTTTATCTGACGGATCCTACGAGCAGTACTTC.

The chain carries TRBV6-5 and TRBJ2-2; no clear D. Germline V CDR1 and CDR2: MNHEY, SVGAGI. This CDR3 has 10 residues. V shed 10 bases and J shed 7 bases, with 7 bases lying between them. CDR3 coding DNA: TGTGCCACGAGCTACGGGGAGCTGTTTTTT. It is translated as CATSYGELFF.